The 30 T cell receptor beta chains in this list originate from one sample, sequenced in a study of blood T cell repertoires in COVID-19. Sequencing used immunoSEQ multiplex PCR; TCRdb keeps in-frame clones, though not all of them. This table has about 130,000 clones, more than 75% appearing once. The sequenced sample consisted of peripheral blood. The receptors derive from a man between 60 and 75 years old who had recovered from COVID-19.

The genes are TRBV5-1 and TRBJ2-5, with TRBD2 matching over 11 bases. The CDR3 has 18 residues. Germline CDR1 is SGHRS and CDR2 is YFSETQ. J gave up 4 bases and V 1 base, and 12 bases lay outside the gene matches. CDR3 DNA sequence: TGCGCCAGCAGCTTGAAGCTAGCGGGGGGTTTTAGGGGAGAGACCCAGTACTTC. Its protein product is CASSLKLAGGFRGETQYF.

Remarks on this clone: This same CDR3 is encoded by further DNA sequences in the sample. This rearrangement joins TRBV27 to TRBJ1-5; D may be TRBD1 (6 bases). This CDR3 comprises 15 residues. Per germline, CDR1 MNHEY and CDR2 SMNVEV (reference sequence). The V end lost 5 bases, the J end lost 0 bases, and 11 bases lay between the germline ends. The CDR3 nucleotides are TGTGCCAGCAGTCCCAGGACAGCTAGCAATCAGCCCCAGCATTTT. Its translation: CASSPRTASNQPQHF.

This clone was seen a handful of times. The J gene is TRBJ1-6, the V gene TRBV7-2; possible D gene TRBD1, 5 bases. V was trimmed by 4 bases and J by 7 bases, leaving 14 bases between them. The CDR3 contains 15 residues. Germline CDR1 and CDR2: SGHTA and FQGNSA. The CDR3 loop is CASSSFGGANSPLHF. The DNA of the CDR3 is TGTGCCAGCAGCTCCTTCGGAGGGGCCAATTCACCCCTCCACTTT.

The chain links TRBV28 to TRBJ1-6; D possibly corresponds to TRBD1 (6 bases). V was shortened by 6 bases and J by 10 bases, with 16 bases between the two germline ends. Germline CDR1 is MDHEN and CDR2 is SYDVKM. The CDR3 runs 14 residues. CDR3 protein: CASRGPAGASPLHF. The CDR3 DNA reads TGTGCCAGCAGAGGGCCTGCGGGGGCCTCACCCCTCCACTTT.

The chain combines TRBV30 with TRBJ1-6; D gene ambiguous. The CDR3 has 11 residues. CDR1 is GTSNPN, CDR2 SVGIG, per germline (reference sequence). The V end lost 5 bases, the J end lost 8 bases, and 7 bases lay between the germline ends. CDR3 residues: CAWGEDSPLHF. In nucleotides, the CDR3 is TGTGCCTGGGGGGAGGATTCACCCCTCCACTTT. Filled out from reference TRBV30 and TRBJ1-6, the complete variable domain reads SQTIHQWPATLVQPVGSPLSLECTVEGTSNPNLYWYRQAAGRGLQLLFYSVGIGQISSEVPQNLSASRPQDRQFILSSKKLLLSDSGFYLCAWGEDSPLHFGNGTRLTVT.

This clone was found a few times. This chain's CDR3 is CASSLDGVYQETQYF. DNA of the CDR3: TGTGCCAGCAGCTTGGACGGGGTGTACCAAGAGACCCAGTACTTC. The chain combines TRBV5-6 with TRBJ2-5, with D maybe TRBD2 (5 bases). Trimming removed 0 bases from V and 0 bases from J, with 9 bases in between. Germline CDR1 SGHDT, CDR2 YYEEEE. The CDR3 is made up of 15 amino acids.

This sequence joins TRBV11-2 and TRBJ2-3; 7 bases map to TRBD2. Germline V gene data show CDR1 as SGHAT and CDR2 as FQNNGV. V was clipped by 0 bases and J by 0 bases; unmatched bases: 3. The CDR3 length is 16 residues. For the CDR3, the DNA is TGTGCCAGCAGCTTAGACCTAGCGGCTAGCACAGATACGCAGTATTTT. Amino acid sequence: CASSLDLAASTDTQYF.

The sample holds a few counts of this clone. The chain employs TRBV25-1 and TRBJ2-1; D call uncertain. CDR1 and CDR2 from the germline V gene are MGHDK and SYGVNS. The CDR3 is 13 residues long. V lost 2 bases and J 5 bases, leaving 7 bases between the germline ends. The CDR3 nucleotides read TGTGCCAGCAGTGAACTCCAGAACAATGAGCAGTTCTTC. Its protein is CASSELQNNEQFF.

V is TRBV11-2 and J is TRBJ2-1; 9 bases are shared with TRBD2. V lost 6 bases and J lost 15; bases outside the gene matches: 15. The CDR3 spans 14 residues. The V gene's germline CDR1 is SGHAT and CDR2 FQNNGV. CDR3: CASRPGTSRGGRFF. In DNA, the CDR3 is TGTGCCAGCAGGCCCGGGACTAGCCGGGGGGGGAGGTTCTTC.

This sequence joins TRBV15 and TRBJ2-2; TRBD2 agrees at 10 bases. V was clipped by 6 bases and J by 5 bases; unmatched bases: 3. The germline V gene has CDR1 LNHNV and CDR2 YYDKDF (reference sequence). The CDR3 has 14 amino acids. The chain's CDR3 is CATRGLAETGELFF. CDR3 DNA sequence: TGTGCCACCAGAGGACTAGCGGAGACCGGGGAGCTGTTTTTT.

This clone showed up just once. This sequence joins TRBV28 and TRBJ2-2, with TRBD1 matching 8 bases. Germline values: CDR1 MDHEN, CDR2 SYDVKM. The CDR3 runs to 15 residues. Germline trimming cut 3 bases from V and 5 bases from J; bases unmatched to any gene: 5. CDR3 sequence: CASSFPGGLTGELFF. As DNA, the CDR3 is TGTGCCAGCAGTTTCCCAGGGGGCTTGACCGGGGAGCTGTTTTTT.

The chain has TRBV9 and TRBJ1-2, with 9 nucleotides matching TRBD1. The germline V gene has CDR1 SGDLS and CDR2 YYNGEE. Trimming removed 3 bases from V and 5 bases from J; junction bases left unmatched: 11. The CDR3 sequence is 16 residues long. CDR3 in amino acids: CASSAKTAGQGYGYTF. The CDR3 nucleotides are TGTGCCAGCAGCGCTAAAACTGCGGGACAGGGTTATGGCTACACCTTC. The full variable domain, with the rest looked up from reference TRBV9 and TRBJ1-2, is DSGVTQTPKHLITATGQRVTLRCSPRSGDLSVYWYQQSLDQGLQFLIQYYNGEERAKGNILERFSAQQFPDLHSELNLSSLELGDSALYFCASSAKTAGQGYGYTFGSGTRLTVV.

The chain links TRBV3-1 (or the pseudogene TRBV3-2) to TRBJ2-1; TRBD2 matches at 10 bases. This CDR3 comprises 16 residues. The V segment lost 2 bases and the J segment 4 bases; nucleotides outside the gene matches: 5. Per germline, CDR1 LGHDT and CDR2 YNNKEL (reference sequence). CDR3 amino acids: CASSQSLAGSYNEQFF. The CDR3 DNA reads TGTGCCAGCAGCCAATCACTAGCGGGGTCATACAATGAGCAGTTCTTC.

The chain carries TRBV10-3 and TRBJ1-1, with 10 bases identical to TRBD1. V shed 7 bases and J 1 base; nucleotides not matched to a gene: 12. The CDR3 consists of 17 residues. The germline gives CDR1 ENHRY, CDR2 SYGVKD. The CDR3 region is CAITDRGGALGNTEAFF. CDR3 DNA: TGTGCCATCACGGACAGGGGGGGGGCCCTCGGGAACACTGAAGCTTTCTTT.

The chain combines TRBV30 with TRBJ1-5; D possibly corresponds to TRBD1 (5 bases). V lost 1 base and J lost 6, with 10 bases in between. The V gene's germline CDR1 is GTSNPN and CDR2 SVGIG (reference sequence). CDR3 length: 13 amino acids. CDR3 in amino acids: CAWSGGGSQPQHF. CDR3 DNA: TGTGCCTGGAGTGGGGGGGGAAGTCAGCCCCAGCATTTT.

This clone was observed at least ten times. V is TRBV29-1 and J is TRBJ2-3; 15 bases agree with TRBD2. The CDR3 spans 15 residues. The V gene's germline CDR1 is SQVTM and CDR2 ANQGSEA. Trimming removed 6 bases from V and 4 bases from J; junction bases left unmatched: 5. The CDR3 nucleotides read TGCAGCGTATGGACTAGCGGGGGGGCATCAGATACGCAGTATTTT. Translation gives CSVWTSGGASDTQYF.

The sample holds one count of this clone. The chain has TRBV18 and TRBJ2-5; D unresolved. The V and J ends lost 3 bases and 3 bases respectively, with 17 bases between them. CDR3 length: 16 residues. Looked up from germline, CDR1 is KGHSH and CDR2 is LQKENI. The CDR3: CASSPRVRYGKETQYF. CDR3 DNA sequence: TGTGCCAGCTCACCCCGAGTTCGTTACGGTAAAGAGACCCAGTACTTC.

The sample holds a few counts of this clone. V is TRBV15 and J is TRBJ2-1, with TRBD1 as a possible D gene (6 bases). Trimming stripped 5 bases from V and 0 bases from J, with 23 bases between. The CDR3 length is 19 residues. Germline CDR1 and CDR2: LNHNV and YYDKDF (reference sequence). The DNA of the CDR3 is TGTGCCACCAGCGGACCGCCCACCCCTACAGGGATCTCCTACAATGAGCAGTTCTTC. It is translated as CATSGPPTPTGISYNEQFF.

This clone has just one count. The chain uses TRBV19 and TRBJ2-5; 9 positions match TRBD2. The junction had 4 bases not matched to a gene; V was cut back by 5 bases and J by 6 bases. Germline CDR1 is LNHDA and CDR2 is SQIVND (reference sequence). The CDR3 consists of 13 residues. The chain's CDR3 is CASSVSGGQTQYF. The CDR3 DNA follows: TGTGCCAGTAGTGTTAGCGGGGGTCAGACCCAGTACTTC.

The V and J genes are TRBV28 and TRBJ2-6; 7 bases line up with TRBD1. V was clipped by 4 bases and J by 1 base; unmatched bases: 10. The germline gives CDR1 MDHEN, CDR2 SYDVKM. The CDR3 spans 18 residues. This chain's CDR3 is CASSSAGTALSGANVLTF. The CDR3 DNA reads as TGTGCCAGCAGTTCCGCCGGGACAGCCCTTTCTGGGGCCAACGTCCTGACTTTC.

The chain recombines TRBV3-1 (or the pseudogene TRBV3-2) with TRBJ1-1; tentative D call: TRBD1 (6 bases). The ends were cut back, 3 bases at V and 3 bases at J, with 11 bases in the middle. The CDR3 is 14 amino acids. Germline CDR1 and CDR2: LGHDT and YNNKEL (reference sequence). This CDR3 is CASSHSGDDTEAFF. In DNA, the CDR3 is TGTGCCAGCAGCCATTCAGGGGATGACACTGAAGCTTTCTTT.

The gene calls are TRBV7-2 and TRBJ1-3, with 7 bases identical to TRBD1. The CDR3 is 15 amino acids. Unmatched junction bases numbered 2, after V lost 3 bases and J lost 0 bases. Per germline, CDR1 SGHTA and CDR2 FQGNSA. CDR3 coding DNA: TGTGCCAGCAGCTTGTGGGACAGCTCTGGAAACACCATATATTTT. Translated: CASSLWDSSGNTIYF.

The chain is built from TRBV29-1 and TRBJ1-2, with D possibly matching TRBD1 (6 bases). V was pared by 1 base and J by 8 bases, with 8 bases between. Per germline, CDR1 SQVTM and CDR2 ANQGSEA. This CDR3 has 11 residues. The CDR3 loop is CSVEGQGGYTF. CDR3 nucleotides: TGCAGCGTTGAAGGTCAGGGGGGCTACACCTTC. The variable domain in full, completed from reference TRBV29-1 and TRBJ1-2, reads SAVISQKPSRDICQRGTSLTIQCQVDSQVTMMFWYRQQPGQSLTLIATANQGSEATYESGFVIDKFPISRPNLTFSTLTVSNMSPEDSSIYLCSVEGQGGYTFGSGTRLTVV.

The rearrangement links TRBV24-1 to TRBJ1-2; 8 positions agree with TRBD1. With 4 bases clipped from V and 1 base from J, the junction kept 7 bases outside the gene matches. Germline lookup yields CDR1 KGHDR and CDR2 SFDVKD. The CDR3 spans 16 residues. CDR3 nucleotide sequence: TGTGCCACCAGTGACACTGGACAGGGCGATAACTATGGCTACACCTTC. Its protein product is CATSDTGQGDNYGYTF.

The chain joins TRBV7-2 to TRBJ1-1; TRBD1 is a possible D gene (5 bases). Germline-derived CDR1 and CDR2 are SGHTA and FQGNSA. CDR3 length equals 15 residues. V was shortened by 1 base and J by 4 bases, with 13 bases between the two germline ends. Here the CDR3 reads CASSLGGGEGTEAFF. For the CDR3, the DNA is TGTGCCAGCAGCTTAGGGGGGGGAGAGGGCACTGAAGCTTTCTTT.

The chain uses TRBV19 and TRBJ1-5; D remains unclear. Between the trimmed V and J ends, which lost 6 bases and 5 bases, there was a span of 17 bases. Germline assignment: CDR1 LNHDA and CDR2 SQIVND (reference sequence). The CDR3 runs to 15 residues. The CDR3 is CASSPPPVVDQPQHF. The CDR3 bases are TGTGCCAGTAGCCCCCCTCCGGTCGTGGATCAGCCCCAGCATTTT. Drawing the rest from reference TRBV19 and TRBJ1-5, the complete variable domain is DGGITQSPKYLFRKEGQNVTLSCEQNLNHDAMYWYRQDPGQGLRLIYYSQIVNDFQKGDIAEGYSVSREKKESFPLTVTSAQKNPTAFYLCASSPPPVVDQPQHFGDGTRLSIL.

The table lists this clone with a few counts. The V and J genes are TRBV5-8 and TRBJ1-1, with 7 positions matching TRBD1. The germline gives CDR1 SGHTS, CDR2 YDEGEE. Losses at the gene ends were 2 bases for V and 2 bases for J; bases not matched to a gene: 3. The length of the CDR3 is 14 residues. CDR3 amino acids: CASSLRGQNTEAFF. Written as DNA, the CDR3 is TGTGCCAGCAGCTTAAGGGGGCAAAACACTGAAGCTTTCTTT.

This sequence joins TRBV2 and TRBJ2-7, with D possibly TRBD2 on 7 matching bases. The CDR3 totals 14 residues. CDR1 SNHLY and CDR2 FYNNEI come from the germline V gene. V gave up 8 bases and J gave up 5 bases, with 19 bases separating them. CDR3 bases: TGTGCCAGCTGGGGGGGCAGGGGAAGAAACGAGCAGTACTTC. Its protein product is CASWGGRGRNEQYF. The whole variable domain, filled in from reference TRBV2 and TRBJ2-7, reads EPEVTQTPSHQVTQMGQEVILRCVPISNHLYFYWYRQILGQKVEFLVSFYNNEISEKSEIFDDQFSVERPDGSNFTLKIRSTKLEDSAMYFCASWGGRGRNEQYFGPGTRLTVT.

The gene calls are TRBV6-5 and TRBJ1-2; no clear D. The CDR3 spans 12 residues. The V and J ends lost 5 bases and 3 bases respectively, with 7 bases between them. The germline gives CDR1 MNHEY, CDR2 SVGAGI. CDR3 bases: TGTGCCAGCAGTCGGGGTGACTATGGCTACACCTTC. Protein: CASSRGDYGYTF.

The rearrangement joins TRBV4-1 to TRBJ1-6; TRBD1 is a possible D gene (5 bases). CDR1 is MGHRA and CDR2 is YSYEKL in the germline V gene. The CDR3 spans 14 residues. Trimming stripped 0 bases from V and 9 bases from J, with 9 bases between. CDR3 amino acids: CASSQDSQGSPLHF. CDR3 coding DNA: TGCGCCAGCAGCCAAGACTCCCAGGGTTCACCCCTCCACTTT.